Each of the 10 T cell receptor beta chains below was sequenced from the same sample in a study of blood T cell repertoires in COVID-19. Libraries were prepared by immunoSEQ multiplex PCR; TCRdb keeps only in-frame clonotypes and omits some of them. The sample holds around 250,000 clones, about 87% seen once. The sequencing sample was made of PBMCs or T cells enriched from blood (not recorded which). The receptors originated from a woman aged 50 to 60 who had recovered from COVID-19.

The V gene is TRBV4-1, the J gene TRBJ1-2; 8 bases line up with TRBD1. Germline loops: CDR1 MGHRA, CDR2 YSYEKL. V lost 1 base to trimming and J lost 4 bases; unmatched junction nucleotides: 8. The CDR3 is made up of 16 amino acids. CDR3 nucleotide sequence: TGCGCCAGCAGCCAAGTCGGGAGAGACAGGGGCTATGGCTACACCTTC. The encoded protein is CASSQVGRDRGYGYTF.

The V and J genes are TRBV19 and TRBJ1-5; 7 bases are shared with TRBD1. The CDR3 contains 15 residues. Unmatched junction bases numbered 7, after V lost 6 bases and J lost 2 bases. CDR1 LNHDA and CDR2 SQIVND come from the germline V gene (reference sequence). The CDR3 sequence: CASRPGDRGNQPQHF. DNA of the CDR3: TGTGCCAGTAGACCTGGAGACAGGGGCAATCAGCCCCAGCATTTT.

V and J are TRBV18 and TRBJ1-3; D may be TRBD1 (5 bases). V was pared by 4 bases and J by 0 bases, with 13 bases between. Looked up from germline, CDR1 is KGHSH and CDR2 is LQKENI. CDR3 length equals 16 residues. CDR3 sequence reads: CASSHPGEPSGNTIYF. The CDR3 coding sequence is TGTGCCAGCTCACATCCGGGGGAACCCTCTGGAAACACCATATATTTT.

V gene TRBV28 combines with J gene TRBJ1-1; D is uncertain. Per the germline V gene, CDR1 is MDHEN and CDR2 is SYDVKM. V gave up 8 bases and J gave up 0 bases, with 7 bases separating them. The CDR3 is 12 amino acids. The CDR3 protein is CASGQMNTEAFF. CDR3 nucleotide sequence: TGTGCCAGCGGGCAGATGAACACTGAAGCTTTCTTT.

The V gene is TRBV6-5, the J gene TRBJ2-1, with D perhaps matching TRBD1 (5 bases). The CDR3 totals 13 residues. The germline V gene has CDR1 MNHEY and CDR2 SVGAGI. The V end lost 4 bases, the J end lost 5 bases, and 9 bases lay between the germline ends. CDR3 coding DNA: TGTGCCAGCAGTTCCCTCAGGGACAATGAGCAGTTCTTC. Protein sequence: CASSSLRDNEQFF.

The rearrangement joins TRBV10-1 to TRBJ2-7, with unresolved D. V was pared by 8 bases and J by 6 bases, with 14 bases between. This CDR3 region has 12 residues. The germline V gene encodes CDR1 WNHNN and CDR2 SYGVQD (reference sequence). CDR3 in amino acids: CASLGPLGEQYF. The CDR3, as DNA: TGCGCCAGCTTGGGCCCCTTGGGCGAGCAGTACTTC.

The chain recombines TRBV5-1 with TRBJ2-1; D gene unclear. Trimming left V 4 bases short and J 1 base short, with 6 bases between. The CDR3 runs 13 residues. Looked up from germline, CDR1 is SGHRS and CDR2 is YFSETQ. Here the CDR3 reads CASSPQSYNEQFF. The DNA for the CDR3 is TGCGCCAGCAGCCCCCAGTCCTACAATGAGCAGTTCTTC.

Regarding this clone: One end of the junction fails to match germline, which may point to a read error. The rearrangement uses TRBV7-3 and TRBJ2-6; 7 positions match TRBD2. Germline V gene sequence: CDR1 SGHTA, CDR2 FQGTGA. This CDR3 is 21 amino acids long. CDR3 sequence reads: CAGSLGLGTPSRHSGANVLTF. The DNA for the CDR3 is TGTGCCGGCAGCCTCGGACTAGGCACCCCTTCCAGACACTCTGGGGCCAACGTCCTGACTTTC.

This clone was seen only a few times. The sample contains more than one DNA sequence encoding this CDR3. The chain has TRBV5-6 and TRBJ2-5, with D perhaps matching TRBD2 (5 bases). Germline V lookup: CDR1 SGHDT, CDR2 YYEEEE. The V gene lost 1 base and the J gene lost 1 base, with 11 bases spanning the gap. This CDR3 region has 15 residues. The CDR3, as DNA: TGTGCCAGCAGCTTGCCGTCGGGGATCCAAGAGACCCAGTACTTC. Translation: CASSLPSGIQETQYF.

The chain has TRBV29-1 and TRBJ2-6; the D gene is possibly TRBD1 (6 bases). CDR3 length equals 16 residues. The V and J ends lost 3 bases and 0 bases respectively, with 12 bases between them. Germline V gene lookup returns CDR1 SQVTM and CDR2 ANQGSEA. The CDR3 loop reads CSVDDRSYSGANVLTF. CDR3 coding DNA: TGCAGCGTTGACGACAGGTCTTACTCTGGGGCCAACGTCCTGACTTTC. Together with reference TRBV29-1 and TRBJ2-6, the CDR3 gives the full variable domain: SAVISQKPSRDICQRGTSLTIQCQVDSQVTMMFWYRQQPGQSLTLIATANQGSEATYESGFVIDKFPISRPNLTFSTLTVSNMSPEDSSIYLCSVDDRSYSGANVLTFGAGSRLTVL.